This T cell receptor beta chain was obtained from a study of blood T cells in healthy people across ages. Study-level information: Researchers report that template switching captured about one barcoded beta molecule per two T cells. Study results and limitations: Naive T cell percentage strongly correlated with TCR beta diversity.

For this clonotype: Its antigen remains unknown. The CDR3 does not close with the conserved phenylalanine or tryptophan, likely indicating a read error.

Russia was home to the donors, healthy Caucasian individuals aged about 6 to 90. Through a sample-barcoded 5' primer and a J-beta primer mix, a second PCR was run for roughly 6 to 12 cycles. Each single sample gave us at least 3 million CDR3-containing paired-end reads. TCRdb re-analysed the 5' RACE reads in MiXCR, keeping a single row per CDR3 protein. The table has some 320,000 distinct CDR3 sequences, roughly 26% seen once; the top ten hold roughly 28%. V lost 11 bases to trimming and J lost 11 bases, with 18 bases between them. CDR3 size: 11 residues. The TCR was taken from a woman between 70 and 85 years old in good health. The sequencing input was blood. The chain links TRBV12-3 or TRBV12-4 to TRBJ1-1; no reliable D call. Here the CDR3 reads CASGVYNEAFL. In DNA, the CDR3 is TGTGCCTCCGGGGTTTACAACGAGGCTTTCCTT.